This record covers a single T cell receptor (beta chain). Antigen specificity is unknown. This sample was included in a study of shared clonotypes between healthy human individuals. Notes on the study in general: Relative to memory subsets, naive subsets generally showed larger estimated richness. Several donors shared around 5.1% of their naive CD4 clonotypes.

The repertoire was sequenced with immunoSEQ multiplex PCR; TCRdb's copy has only in-frame clones and lacks some. In the table there are 1.5 million to 1.9 million clones, about 98% of which are singletons. The sequenced sample was naive CD4+ T cells sorted from blood. Subset indicated: CD45RA+ positively selected. This clonotype was obtained from a man aged 25 to 45 in good health.

The CDR3 reads CASSSPGLAGTTGELFF. CDR3 nucleotides: TGTGCCAGCAGCTCCCCCGGACTAGCGGGAACTACCGGGGAGCTGTTTTTT. This chain uses TRBV9 with TRBJ2-2, with 12 bases lining up with TRBD2. The trim removed 4 bases at V and 5 bases at J, leaving 9 bases unmatched. The CDR3 runs 17 residues. The V gene's germline CDR1 is SGDLS and CDR2 YYNGEE. The full variable domain, rest sourced from reference TRBV9 and TRBJ2-2, is DSGVTQTPKHLITATGQRVTLRCSPRSGDLSVYWYQQSLDQGLQFLIQYYNGEERAKGNILERFSAQQFPDLHSELNLSSLELGDSALYFCASSSPGLAGTTGELFFGEGSRLTVL.